The 18 T cell receptor beta chains listed next were all sequenced from one sample in a study of blood T cell repertoires in COVID-19. Sequencing was performed with immunoSEQ multiplex PCR; in TCRdb, only in-frame clones are kept and a portion is missing. The sample has some 83,000 clones; 80% to 90% are singletons. The sequencing sample was made of peripheral blood. The receptors stem from an elderly man in a cohort sampled during active COVID-19.

This sequence joins TRBV2 and TRBJ2-2; D ambiguous. Germline assignment: CDR1 SNHLY and CDR2 FYNNEI. V shed 7 bases and J shed 1 base, with 10 bases lying between them. The CDR3 length is 14 residues. The DNA of the CDR3 is TGTGCCAGCAATAGGCGGCAGAACACCGGGGAGCTGTTTTTT. Its protein product is CASNRRQNTGELFF.

This rearrangement joins TRBV28 to TRBJ2-5; 9 positions agree with TRBD1. This CDR3 has 16 amino acids. The germline gives CDR1 MDHEN, CDR2 SYDVKM. V lost 5 bases and J lost 1; bases outside the gene matches: 8. The DNA for the CDR3 is TGTGCCAGCAGTACAAAATTACAGGGGGCCCAAGAGACCCAGTACTTC. Translated: CASSTKLQGAQETQYF.

This clone was observed a few times. The chain joins TRBV6-5 to TRBJ1-5, with D perhaps TRBD1 (6 bases). V shed 6 bases and J shed 1 base, with 13 bases lying between them. Germline lookup yields CDR1 MNHEY and CDR2 SVGAGI. The CDR3 consists of 15 residues. This CDR3 is CASRAQGLSNQPQHF. The CDR3 nucleotides are TGTGCCAGCAGGGCGCAGGGGTTAAGCAATCAGCCCCAGCATTTT.

V gene TRBV9 combines with J gene TRBJ1-3; 9 bases are a match to TRBD1. The V gene end was trimmed by 2 bases and the J gene end by 4 bases; junction bases not matched to a gene: 10. CDR1 and CDR2 (germline): SGDLS, YYNGEE. This CDR3 region has 17 residues. CDR3 in DNA: TGTGCCAGCAGCGTGGACACCCAGGGACAGGGCGGAAACACCATATATTTT. Its protein product is CASSVDTQGQGGNTIYF.

The chain uses TRBV19 and TRBJ1-4; D unclear. Trimming removed 5 bases from V and 4 bases from J, with 11 bases in between. The CDR3 is 14 residues long. Germline values: CDR1 LNHDA, CDR2 SQIVND (reference sequence). The CDR3 here is CASSWTAHNEKLFF. The CDR3 nucleotides read TGTGCCAGTAGTTGGACTGCCCATAATGAAAAACTGTTTTTT.

V gene TRBV24-1 combines with J gene TRBJ2-2, with D possibly being TRBD2 (5 bases). Germline V gene sequence: CDR1 KGHDR, CDR2 SFDVKD. V gave up 4 bases and J gave up 8 bases, with 10 bases separating them. This CDR3 comprises 13 residues. The DNA of the CDR3 is TGTGCCACCAGTGAACCGGGGAGAGGGGAGCTGTTTTTT. Translation: CATSEPGRGELFF.

The gene calls are TRBV3-1 (or the pseudogene TRBV3-2) and TRBJ2-3; TRBD1 aligns across 7 bases. V lost 4 bases, J lost 6 bases, and 7 bases stayed unmatched. The CDR3 spans 14 residues. Germline CDR1 is LGHDT and CDR2 is YNNKEL (reference sequence). CDR3: CASSPTGWGDTQYF. CDR3 coding DNA: TGTGCCAGCAGCCCGACAGGGTGGGGGGATACGCAGTATTTT.

The rearrangement joins TRBV7-2 to TRBJ2-7; 8 bases match TRBD2. The CDR3 sequence is 14 residues long. Germline V CDR1 and CDR2: SGHTA, FQGNSA. Germline trimming cut 5 bases from V and 3 bases from J; bases unmatched to any gene: 6. CDR3 region: CASSPPAGVYEQYF. The DNA of the CDR3 is TGTGCCAGCAGCCCGCCAGCGGGGGTCTACGAGCAGTACTTC. The entire variable domain, with the rest obtained from reference TRBV7-2 and TRBJ2-7, is as follows: GAGVSQSPSNKVTEKGKDVELRCDPISGHTALYWYRQSLGQGLEFLIYFQGNSAPDKSGLPSDRFSAERTGGSVSTLTIQRTQQEDSAVYLCASSPPAGVYEQYFGPGTRLTVT.

The V gene is TRBV28, the J gene TRBJ2-3; D is perhaps TRBD1 (6 bases). The CDR3 extends over 15 amino acids. CDR1 is MDHEN and CDR2 is SYDVKM in the germline V gene. V gave up 0 bases and J gave up 3 bases, with 10 bases separating them. Here the CDR3 reads CASSLWGAGTDTQYF. CDR3 sequence (DNA): TGTGCCAGCAGTTTATGGGGGGCCGGAACAGATACGCAGTATTTT.

The chain links TRBV25-1 to TRBJ1-6, with TRBD1 as a possible D gene (5 bases). CDR1 and CDR2 (germline): MGHDK, SYGVNS. This CDR3 spans 14 amino acids. Trimming shortened V by 4 bases and J by 9 bases, and 13 bases separated the two germline ends. CDR3 sequence (DNA): TGTGCCAGCAGTGTACCAGGGTTGGTTTCACCCCTCCACTTT. Translating it yields CASSVPGLVSPLHF.

V usage is TRBV5-4 and J usage is TRBJ1-1; TRBD1 might be the D (5 bases). The CDR3 has 12 amino acids. The V and J ends lost 4 bases and 5 bases respectively, with 9 bases between them. Per germline, CDR1 SGHNT and CDR2 YYREEE (reference sequence). DNA of the CDR3: TGTGCCAGCAGCAAACAGGATACTGAAGCTTTCTTT. Amino acids: CASSKQDTEAFF.

The rearrangement uses TRBV18 and TRBJ1-1, with 8 bases aligning to TRBD1. Germline CDR1 is KGHSH and CDR2 is LQKENI. V was pared by 6 bases and J by 5 bases, with 8 bases of the junction left unmatched. The CDR3 runs to 14 residues. The CDR3 nucleotides are TGTGCCAGCTCCCCAGACAGGGGATGGACTGAAGCTTTCTTT. It specifies CASSPDRGWTEAFF. The full variable domain, rest sourced from reference TRBV18 and TRBJ1-1, is NAGVMQNPRHLVRRRGQEARLRCSPMKGHSHVYWYRQLPEEGLKFMVYLQKENIIDESGMPKERFSAEFPKEGPSILRIQQVVRGDSAAYFCASSPDRGWTEAFFGQGTRLTVV.

V usage is TRBV7-9 and J usage is TRBJ1-1; TRBD1 matches 10 bases. Germline trimming cut 1 base from V and 4 bases from J; bases unmatched to any gene: 9. The CDR3 length is 17 residues. Looked up from germline, CDR1 is SEHNR and CDR2 is FQNEAQ (reference sequence). CDR3 region: CASSLVPGQGPSTEAFF. The CDR3 DNA reads as TGTGCCAGCAGCTTAGTCCCGGGACAGGGGCCGAGCACTGAAGCTTTCTTT.

The gene calls are TRBV7-2 and TRBJ2-2, with D maybe TRBD2 (5 bases). The V gene's germline CDR1 is SGHTA and CDR2 FQGNSA. V lost 5 bases, J lost 8 bases, and 15 bases lay in between. The CDR3 runs to 14 residues. This chain's CDR3 is CASSPGRGFGELFF. The CDR3 nucleotides are TGTGCCAGCAGCCCCGGACGGGGTTTTGGGGAGCTGTTTTTT.

DNA of the CDR3: TGTGCCAGTAGTCCACAGGTTTCGAACACCGGGGAGCTGTTTTTT. Its protein is CASSPQVSNTGELFF. V and J are TRBV19 and TRBJ2-2; D possibly corresponds to TRBD1 (5 bases). Trimming left V 5 bases short and J 0 bases short, with 10 bases between. Germline assignment: CDR1 LNHDA and CDR2 SQIVND (reference sequence). The CDR3 has 15 residues.

The rearrangement links TRBV2 to TRBJ1-2; 8 bases are a match to TRBD1. Germline V CDR1 and CDR2: SNHLY, FYNNEI. The CDR3 has 14 amino acids. The ends lost 2 bases at V and 5 bases at J; junction bases unmatched: 4. DNA of the CDR3: TGTGCCAGCAGTGAAACGACAGGGGCGTATGGCTACACCTTC. Protein product: CASSETTGAYGYTF.

This clone came up a few times. This chain links TRBV7-9 with TRBJ1-2, with D uncertain. The V end was cut by 5 bases, the J end by 8 bases, with 9 bases between. This CDR3 region has 11 residues. Germline lookup yields CDR1 SEHNR and CDR2 FQNEAQ (reference sequence). CDR3 in amino acids: CASSLNSGYTF. The CDR3 DNA reads as TGTGCCAGCAGCCTGAATAGCGGCTACACCTTC. Together with reference TRBV7-9 and TRBJ1-2, the CDR3 gives the full variable domain: DTGVSQNPRHKITKRGQNVTFRCDPISEHNRLYWYRQTLGQGPEFLTYFQNEAQLEKSRLLSDRFSAERPKGSFSTLEIQRTEQGDSAMYLCASSLNSGYTFGSGTRLTVV.

The rearrangement joins TRBV7-9 to TRBJ1-5; 7 positions match TRBD1. V trimming: 4 bases; J trimming: 3 bases; junction bases outside the gene matches: 3. Looked up from germline, CDR1 is SEHNR and CDR2 is FQNEAQ (reference sequence). The CDR3 spans 14 residues. CDR3 region: CASSSGQPNQPQHF. The CDR3 nucleotides read TGTGCCAGCAGCTCGGGACAGCCCAATCAGCCCCAGCATTTT.